The rows below give T cell receptor beta chains drawn from one sample of a study of post-analysis software for immune sequencing data. TCRdb re-called the PCR reads through MiXCR, storing one row per CDR3 protein. Of more than 500,000 distinct CDR3 sequences listed, roughly 34% are singletons. Sample: blood. Every receptor here comes from a girl under 18 with multiple sclerosis. CDR3s include the opening cysteine and the closing phenylalanine or tryptophan. A D gene is named only where the DNA matches it firmly. Not all rows give a size; the values are once, few, many and, for expanded clones, a class.

D | size | J | V | DNA | CDR3
NA | NA | TRBJ1-1 | TRBV5-1 | TGCGCCAGCACCGTGAACAGGGCTTTTTCTGAAGCTTTCTTT | CASTVNRAFSEAFF
TRBD2 | NA | TRBJ2-3 | TRBV29-1 | TGCAGCGTTGAAGATGCCTGGGAGGGGCAGTATTTT | CSVEDAWEGQYF
NA | many | TRBJ2-3 | TRBV10-3 | TGTGCCATCAAGGACAATGCTGCGGATACGCAGTATTTT | CAIKDNAADTQYF
TRBD1 | few | TRBJ2-1 | TRBV6-5 | TGTGCCAGCAGTTACTCGATGACCGGGACAGGGAATATCAATGAGCAGTTCTTC | CASSYSMTGTGNINEQFF
NA | NA | TRBJ2-5 | TRBV20-1 | TGCAGTGCTACCGTCTTAGCGAGGGAAGAGACCCAGTACTTC | CSATVLAREETQYF
TRBD2 | NA | TRBJ2-7 | TRBV7-2 | TGTGCCAGCAGTCTTACCGCCCCCACTAGCGGGACGTTCGAGCAGTACTTC | CASSLTAPTSGTFEQYF
NA | NA | TRBJ1-2 | TRBV2 | TGTGCCAGCAGTGGATCCCCTAGTCTTGGCTACACCTTC | CASSGSPSLGYTF
TRBD1 | NA | TRBJ1-5 | TRBV5-1 | TGCGCCAGCAGCCCCGGGACAGGGGACAATCAGCCCCAGCATTTT | CASSPGTGDNQPQHF
NA | NA | TRBJ1-2 | TRBV12-3/TRBV12-4 | TGTGCCAGCAGCTTTGGGCGAAACAGAAAATACGGCTACACCTTC | CASSFGRNRKYGYTF
NA | few | TRBJ2-7 | TRBV4-1 | TGCGCCAGCAGCCAAGGGGGCAGGGGATCCTACGAGCAGTACTTC | CASSQGGRGSYEQYF
NA | NA | TRBJ2-7 | TRBV23-1 | TGCGCCAGCATGAGTTGGGCACGCTCTAACGAGCAGTACTTC | CASMSWARSNEQYF
NA | few | TRBJ2-5 | TRBV7-2 | TGTGCCAGCAGCTTAGATTATGGGCGGCAAGAGACCCAGTACTTC | CASSLDYGRQETQYF
NA | NA | TRBJ1-1 | TRBV7-8 | TGTGCCAGCAGCTCCCGGATGGGGGGGAACACTGAAGCTTTCTTT | CASSSRMGGNTEAFF
NA | NA | TRBJ2-3 | TRBV5-1 | TGCGCCAGCAGCCTTCGCGAGGGGGGAAGGACAGATACGCAGTATTTT | CASSLREGGRTDTQYF